This T cell receptor (beta chain) was captured in a study of T cells in Graves' hyperthyroidism and ophthalmopathy. The diagnoses drew upon clinical symptoms, serum thyroxine and TRAb, thyroid ultrasound and orbital computed tomography. Germline V gene data show CDR1 as SGHTA and CDR2 as FQGTGA. V lost 3 bases to trimming and J lost 5 bases; unmatched junction nucleotides: 10. CDR3 length: 16 amino acids. Whole-study findings and limits: Blood held most thyroid clonotypes expanded above 0.001 frequency. The model made its ophthalmopathy prediction, and onset followed a median approximately 6 months later.

This clonotype was seen ten or more times. Its target is not known. RNA transcripts gave rise to amplified TCR beta CDR3 regions. A set of HTBI primers served as the primers for a first-round RT-PCR of the TCR CDR3. TCRdb reanalysed the multiplex PCR reads using MiXCR and keeps one entry per CDR3 protein. In the table there are under 400,000 distinct CDR3 sequences, approximately 13% of which are singletons. The chain carries TRBV7-3 and TRBJ1-3; 7 positions agree with TRBD1. Specimen: blood. The sequence came from a young woman with Graves' hyperthyroidism. The CDR3 DNA reads TGTGCCAGCAGCTTCTCAGGGGGTACAGGGAGAAACACCATATATTTT. Translated: CASSFSGGTGRNTIYF.